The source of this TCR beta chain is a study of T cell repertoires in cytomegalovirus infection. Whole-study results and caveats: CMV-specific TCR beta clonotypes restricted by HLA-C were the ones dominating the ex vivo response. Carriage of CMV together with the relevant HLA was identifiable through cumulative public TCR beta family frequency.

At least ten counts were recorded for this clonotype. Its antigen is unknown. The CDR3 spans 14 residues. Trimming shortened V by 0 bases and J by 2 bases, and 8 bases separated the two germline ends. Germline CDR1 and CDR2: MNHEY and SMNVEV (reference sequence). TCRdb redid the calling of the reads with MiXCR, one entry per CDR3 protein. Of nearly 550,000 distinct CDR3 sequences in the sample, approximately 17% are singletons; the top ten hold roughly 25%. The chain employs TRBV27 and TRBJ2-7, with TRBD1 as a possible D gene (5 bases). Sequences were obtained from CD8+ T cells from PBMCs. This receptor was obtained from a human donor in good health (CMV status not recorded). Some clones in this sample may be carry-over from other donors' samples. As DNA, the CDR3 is TGTGCCAGCAGTTTATCGGCAGGGACCTACGAGCAGTACTTC. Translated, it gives CASSLSAGTYEQYF.